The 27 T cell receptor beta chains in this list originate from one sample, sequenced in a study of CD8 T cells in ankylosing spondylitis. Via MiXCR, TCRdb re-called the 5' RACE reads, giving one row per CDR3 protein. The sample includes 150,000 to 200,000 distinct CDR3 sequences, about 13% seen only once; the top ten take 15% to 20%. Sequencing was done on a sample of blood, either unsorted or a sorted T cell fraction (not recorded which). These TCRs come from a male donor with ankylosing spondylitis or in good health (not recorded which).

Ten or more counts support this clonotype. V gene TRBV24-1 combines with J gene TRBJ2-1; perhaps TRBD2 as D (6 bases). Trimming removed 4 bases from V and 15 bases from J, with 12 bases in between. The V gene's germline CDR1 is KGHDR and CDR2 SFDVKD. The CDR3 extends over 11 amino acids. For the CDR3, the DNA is TGTGCCACCAGTGAGGCGGGACGGGCGTTCTTC. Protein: CATSEAGRAFF.

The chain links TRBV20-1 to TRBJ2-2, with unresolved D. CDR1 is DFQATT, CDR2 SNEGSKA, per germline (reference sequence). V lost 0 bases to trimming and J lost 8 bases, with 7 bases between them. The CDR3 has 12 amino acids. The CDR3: CSARDGRGELFF. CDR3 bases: TGCAGTGCTAGAGACGGGCGTGGGGAGCTGTTTTTT.

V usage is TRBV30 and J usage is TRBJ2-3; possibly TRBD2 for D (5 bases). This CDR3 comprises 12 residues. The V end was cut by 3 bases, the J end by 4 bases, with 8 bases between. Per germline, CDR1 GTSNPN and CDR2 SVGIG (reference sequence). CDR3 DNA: TGTGCCTGGAGCCCCGGGGCAGATACGCAGTATTTT. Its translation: CAWSPGADTQYF.

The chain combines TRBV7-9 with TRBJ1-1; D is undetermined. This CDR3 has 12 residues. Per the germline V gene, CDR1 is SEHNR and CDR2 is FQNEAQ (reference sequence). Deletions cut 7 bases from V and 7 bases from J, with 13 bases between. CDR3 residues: CASIDGPVEAFF. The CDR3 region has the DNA TGTGCCAGCATCGACGGGCCGGTTGAAGCTTTCTTT.

The CDR3 protein is CATMVRAGELFF. In DNA, the CDR3 is TGTGCCACCATGGTCCGGGCCGGGGAGCTGTTTTTT. This chain uses TRBV6-5 with TRBJ2-2; D is uncertain. This CDR3 has 12 amino acids. Germline CDR1 is MNHEY and CDR2 is SVGAGI. Trimming removed 10 bases from V and 6 bases from J, with 12 bases in between.

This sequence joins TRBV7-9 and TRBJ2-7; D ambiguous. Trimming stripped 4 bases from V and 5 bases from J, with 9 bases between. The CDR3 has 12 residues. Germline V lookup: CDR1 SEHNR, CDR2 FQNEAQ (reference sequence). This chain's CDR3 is CASSSLPNEQYF. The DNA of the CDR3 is TGTGCCAGCAGCTCCCTACCCAACGAGCAGTACTTC.

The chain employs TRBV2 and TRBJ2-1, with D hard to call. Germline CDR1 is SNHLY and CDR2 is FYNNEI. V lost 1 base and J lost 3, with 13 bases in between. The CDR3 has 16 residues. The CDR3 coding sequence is TGTGCCAGCAGTGAAGGGGCGTTCGAAGTCTACAATGAGCAGTTCTTC. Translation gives CASSEGAFEVYNEQFF.

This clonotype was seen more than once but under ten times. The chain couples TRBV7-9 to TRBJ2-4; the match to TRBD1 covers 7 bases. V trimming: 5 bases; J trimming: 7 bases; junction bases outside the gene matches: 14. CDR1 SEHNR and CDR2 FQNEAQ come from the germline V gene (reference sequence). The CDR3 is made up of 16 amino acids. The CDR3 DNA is TGTGCCAGCAGCCCAATAGGACAGGAATTCGTCAACATTCAGTACTTC. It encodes CASSPIGQEFVNIQYF.

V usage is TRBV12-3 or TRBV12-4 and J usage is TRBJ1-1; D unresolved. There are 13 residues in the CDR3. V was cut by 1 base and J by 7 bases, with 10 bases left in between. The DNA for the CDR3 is TGTGCCAGCAGTTTAGGGCGCTTCATTGAAGCTTTCTTT. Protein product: CASSLGRFIEAFF.

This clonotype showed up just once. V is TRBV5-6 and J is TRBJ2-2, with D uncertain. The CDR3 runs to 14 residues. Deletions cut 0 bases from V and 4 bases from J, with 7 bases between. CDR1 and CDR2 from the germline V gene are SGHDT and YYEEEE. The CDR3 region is CASSLAGLTGELFF. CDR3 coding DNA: TGTGCCAGCAGCTTGGCCGGCCTCACCGGGGAGCTGTTTTTT.

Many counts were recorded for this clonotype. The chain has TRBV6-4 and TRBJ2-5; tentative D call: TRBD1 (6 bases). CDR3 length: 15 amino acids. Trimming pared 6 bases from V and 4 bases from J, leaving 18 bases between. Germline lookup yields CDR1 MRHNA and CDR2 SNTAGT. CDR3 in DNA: TGTGCCAGCAGCCCTACAGGGTTCTCGGGAGAGACCCAGTACTTC. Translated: CASSPTGFSGETQYF.

Here the CDR3 DNA reads TGCAGCGTAGCGGGTCCGTCCTCCTACAATGAGCAGTTCTTC. Translated, it gives CSVAGPSSYNEQFF. V and J are TRBV29-1 and TRBJ2-1, with D possibly matching TRBD2 (6 bases). The V end was cut by 6 bases, the J end by 0 bases, with 12 bases between. Germline V gives CDR1 SQVTM, CDR2 ANQGSEA. The CDR3 extends over 14 amino acids.

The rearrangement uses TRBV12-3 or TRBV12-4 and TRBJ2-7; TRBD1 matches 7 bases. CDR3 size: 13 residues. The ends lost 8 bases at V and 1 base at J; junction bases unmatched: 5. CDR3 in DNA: TGTGCCAGCTGCCGGGACAGTTCCTACGAGCAGTACTTC. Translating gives CASCRDSSYEQYF.

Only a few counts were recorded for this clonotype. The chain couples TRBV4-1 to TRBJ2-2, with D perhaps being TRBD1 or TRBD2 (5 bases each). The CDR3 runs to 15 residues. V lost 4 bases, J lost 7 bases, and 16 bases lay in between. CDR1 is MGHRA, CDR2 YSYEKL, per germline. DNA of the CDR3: TGCGCCAGCAGCCCACCCTGGGGGAGTAGCGGGGAGCTGTTTTTT. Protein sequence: CASSPPWGSSGELFF.

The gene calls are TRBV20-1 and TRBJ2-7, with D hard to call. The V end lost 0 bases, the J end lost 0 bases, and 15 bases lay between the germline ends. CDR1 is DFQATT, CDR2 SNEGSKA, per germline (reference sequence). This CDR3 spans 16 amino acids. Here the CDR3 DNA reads TGCAGTGCTAGAGATTTTGCCGGGTCGAGCTCCTACGAGCAGTACTTC. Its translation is CSARDFAGSSSYEQYF.

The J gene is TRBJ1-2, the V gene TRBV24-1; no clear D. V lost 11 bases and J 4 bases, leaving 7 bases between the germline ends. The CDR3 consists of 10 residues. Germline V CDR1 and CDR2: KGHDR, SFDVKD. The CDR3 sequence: CAIASYGYTF. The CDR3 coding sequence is TGTGCCATCGCAAGCTATGGCTACACCTTC.

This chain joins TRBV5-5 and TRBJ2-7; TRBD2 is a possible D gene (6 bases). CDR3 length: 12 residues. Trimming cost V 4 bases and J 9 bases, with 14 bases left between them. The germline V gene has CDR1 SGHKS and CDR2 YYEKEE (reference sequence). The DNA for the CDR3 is TGTGCCAGCAGCCAATGGGGGGAATTGCAGTACTTC. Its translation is CASSQWGELQYF.

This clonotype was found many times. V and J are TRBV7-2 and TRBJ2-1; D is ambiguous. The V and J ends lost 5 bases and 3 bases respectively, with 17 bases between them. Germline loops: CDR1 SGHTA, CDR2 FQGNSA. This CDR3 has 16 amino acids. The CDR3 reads CASSPSQDMIYNEQFF. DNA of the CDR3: TGTGCCAGCAGCCCAAGTCAAGATATGATCTACAATGAGCAGTTCTTC.

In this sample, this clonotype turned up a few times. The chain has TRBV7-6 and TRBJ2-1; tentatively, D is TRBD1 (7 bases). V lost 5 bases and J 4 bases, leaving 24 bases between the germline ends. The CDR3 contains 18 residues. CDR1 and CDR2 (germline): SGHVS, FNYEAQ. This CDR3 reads CASSPAGGGHPGYNEQFF. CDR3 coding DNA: TGTGCCAGCAGCCCCGCAGGGGGAGGCCATCCCGGGTACAATGAGCAGTTCTTC. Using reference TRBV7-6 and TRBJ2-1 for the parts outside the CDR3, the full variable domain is GAGVSQSPRYKVTKRGQDVALRCDPISGHVSLYWYRQALGQGPEFLTYFNYEAQQDKSGLPNDRFSAERPEGSISTLTIQRTEQRDSAMYRCASSPAGGGHPGYNEQFFGPGTRLTVL.

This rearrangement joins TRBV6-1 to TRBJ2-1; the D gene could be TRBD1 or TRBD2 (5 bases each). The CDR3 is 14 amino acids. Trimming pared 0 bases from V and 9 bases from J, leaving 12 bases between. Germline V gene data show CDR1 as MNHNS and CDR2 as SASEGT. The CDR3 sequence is CASSEAVEGSEQFF. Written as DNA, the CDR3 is TGTGCCAGCAGTGAAGCGGTAGAGGGGAGTGAGCAGTTCTTC.

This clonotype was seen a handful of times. Written as DNA, the CDR3 is TGTGCCAGCAGCCACTCGCAGGGGAACACTGAAGCTTTCTTT. This sequence encodes CASSHSQGNTEAFF. V and J are TRBV3-1 and TRBJ1-1; possibly TRBD1 for D (5 bases). V gave up 3 bases and J gave up 1 base, with 9 bases separating them. CDR1 is LGHDT, CDR2 YNNKEL, per germline (reference sequence). CDR3 length: 14 amino acids.

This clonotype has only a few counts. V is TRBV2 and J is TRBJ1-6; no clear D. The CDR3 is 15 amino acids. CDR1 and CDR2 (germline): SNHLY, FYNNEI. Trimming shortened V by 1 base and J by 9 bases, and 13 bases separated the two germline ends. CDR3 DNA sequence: TGTGCCAGCAGTGAAGGGCGGGGAGGAACTTCACCCCTCCACTTT. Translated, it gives CASSEGRGGTSPLHF.

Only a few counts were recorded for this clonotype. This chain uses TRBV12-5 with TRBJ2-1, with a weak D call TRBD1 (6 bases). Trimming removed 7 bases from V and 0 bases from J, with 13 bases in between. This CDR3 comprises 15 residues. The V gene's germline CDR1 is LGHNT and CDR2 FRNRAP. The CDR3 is CASVHRQASYNEQFF. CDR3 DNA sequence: TGTGCTAGTGTACATCGACAGGCCTCCTACAATGAGCAGTTCTTC.

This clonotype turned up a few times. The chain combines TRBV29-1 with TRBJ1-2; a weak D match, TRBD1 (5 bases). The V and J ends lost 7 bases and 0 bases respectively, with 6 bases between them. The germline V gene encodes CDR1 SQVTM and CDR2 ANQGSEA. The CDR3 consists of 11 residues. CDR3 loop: CSARANYGYTF. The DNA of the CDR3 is TGCAGCGCCAGGGCTAACTATGGCTACACCTTC.

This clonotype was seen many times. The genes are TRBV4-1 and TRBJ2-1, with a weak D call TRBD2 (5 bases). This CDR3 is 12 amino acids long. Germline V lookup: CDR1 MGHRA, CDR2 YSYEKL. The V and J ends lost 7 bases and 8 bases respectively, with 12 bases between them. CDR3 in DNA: TGCGCCAGCACTCTGGCCGGGGATGAGCAGTTCTTC. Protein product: CASTLAGDEQFF.

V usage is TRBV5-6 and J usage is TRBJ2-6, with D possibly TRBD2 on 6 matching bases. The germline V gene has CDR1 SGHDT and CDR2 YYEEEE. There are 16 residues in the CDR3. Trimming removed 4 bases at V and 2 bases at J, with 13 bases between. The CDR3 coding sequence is TGTGCCAGCAGCCACCCGGGGGTAACTGGGGCCAACGTCCTGACTTTC. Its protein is CASSHPGVTGANVLTF. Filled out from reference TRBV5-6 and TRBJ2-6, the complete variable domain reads DAGVTQSPTHLIKTRGQQVTLRCSPKSGHDTVSWYQQALGQGPQFIFQYYEEEERQRGNFPDRFSGHQFPNYSSELNVNALLLGDSALYLCASSHPGVTGANVLTFGAGSRLTVL.

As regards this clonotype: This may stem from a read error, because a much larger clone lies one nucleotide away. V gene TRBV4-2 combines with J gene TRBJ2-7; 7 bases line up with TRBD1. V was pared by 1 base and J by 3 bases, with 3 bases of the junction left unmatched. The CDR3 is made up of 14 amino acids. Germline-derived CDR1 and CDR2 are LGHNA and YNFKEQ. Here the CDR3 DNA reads TGTGCCAGCAGCCAAGGGGACAGCTGCTACGAGCAGTACTTC. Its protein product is CASSQGDSCYEQYF.